This T cell receptor (beta chain) is from a study of beta chain features in type 1 diabetes (dated by TCRdb to about 2018). Regarding the study in general: Patients and healthy donors did not differ in mean age, gender distribution, total cell number or subset yield. A total of some 110 million sorted cells were examined across all samples, and the number of cells per subset was strongly correlated with RNA yield. The study compared the TCRB repertoires of sorted circulating CD4+ T cell subsets in recently diagnosed type 1 diabetes patients with those in matched healthy donors. Whereas all 30 or so donors provided naive and central memory subsets, regulatory and stem cell-like memory subsets were isolated from just 8 patients and roughly 8 healthy donors.

CDR1 and CDR2 were assigned from the germline V gene as SGDLS and YYNGEE. From cysteine to phenylalanine, the CDR3 is 18 amino acids long. Just the 54-base CDR3 DNA is kept, in frame starting at base 1. V is pruned by 0 bases and J by 9 bases, leaving 18 bases of the junction without a gene match. The High Capacity cDNA Reverse Transcription Kit was used to reverse transcribe all of the isolated RNA, meaning that expressed TCRB transcripts were what got sequenced. Deep immunoSEQ sequencing was performed on naive, central memory and regulatory T cell samples, with an average of approximately 4 million total reads per sample. Sorted cells were lysed in RLT buffer, and RNA was extracted using DNase-treated RNeasy Micro or Mini kits according to cell number. To prevent cross-contamination, each cell subset was processed individually, whereas patient and healthy donor samples were processed jointly. The immunoSEQ multiplex PCR was used to amplify TCRB sequences from cDNA, yielding 87-bp fragments that span the CDR3 region. Sequencing of the amplicons was done on the Illumina HiSeq platform. For the original study's pipeline: Synthetic template baselines were used to correct PCR bias computationally, reads within Hamming distance 2 were collapsed, and singletons that could not be merged were discarded. Reads were aligned to IMGT to assign V, D and J genes, CDR3 length, and insertions or deletions at six rearrangement sites. Clonotype counts were normalized to sorted cell number within each subset before computing true diversity and Gini coefficients with the tcR R package. The overlap coefficient, calculated on TCRB nucleotide sequences, was used to measure repertoire sharing. Out-of-frame TCRB sequences from naive cells were analyzed to stand in for the pre-selection repertoire. The source is immuneACCESS, and TCRdb retained only in-frame sequences with V and J called. Part of the clones is not carried over; for the studies checked, unresolved V genes explain less than half of this, and the remainder is unexplained. That table supplies the V and J calls and clone size; D and trimming were determined from the DNA. A total of about 360,000 clones appear in this sample, roughly 12% of them only once. Approximately 0.015% of the sample goes to the ten largest clones.

As for this clone: There is no known antigen for this receptor. The record has no base qualities; no much larger clone is one base away.

A single peripheral blood draw of around 120 mL on average was collected from each donor into heparinised tubes. Using a panel that included CD45RO, CCR7, CD25, CD127, CD95 and CD27, naive, central memory, regulatory and stem cell-like memory CD4+ T cells were sorted on a BD FACSAria II. All sorted populations exceeded 95% purity. PBMCs were isolated immediately by Lymphoprep density gradient centrifugation and stained directly without culture. So that batch effects would be minimized, each experiment stained and sorted samples in pairs, pairing one healthy donor with one patient. The study at large found these results: Patients with type 1 diabetes made fewer insertions and deleted more nucleotides at VDJ recombination sites, implying thymic rearrangement abnormalities. Because cDNA was sequenced instead of genomic DNA, activated cells with high expression could be over-represented, although the groups did not differ in activation or CD3 levels. HLA sub-analyses involved small numbers of individuals, so any influence of HLA type on TCRB rearrangement remained unresolved. Naive, central memory and regulatory TCRB repertoires appeared to be more similar among patients than among healthy donors. In all four CD4+ subsets, TCRB CDR3 length was moderately but significantly shorter in type 1 diabetes patients. Shorter templates might have been favored by PCR, but patient and control samples were amplified and corrected together, so both groups would have been affected equally by any skew.

Source material: naive CD4+ T cells from blood. Taken with the paper, the label for cell subset or site translates to: true naive CD4+ T cells. The TCR was taken from a man between 18 and 29 years old in good health. The V and J genes are TRBV9 and TRBJ2-1, with 7 bases matching TRBD2. The DNA sequence follows: TGTGCCAGCAGCGTAGATAATCGACTAGCACGTCCTCAGACTGAGCAGTTCTTC. This is translated as CASSVDNRLARPQTEQFF.